The rows below give T cell receptor beta chains drawn from one sample of a study of CD8+CD57+ T cells in acquired aplastic anemia. TCRdb reanalysed the reads using MiXCR and keeps one entry per CDR3 protein. This table has roughly 150,000 distinct CDR3 sequences, around 40% appearing once. Material for sequencing was sorted CD4+, CD8+, or CD8+CD57+ T cells (not recorded which) from PBMCs. The receptors derive from a human donor in good health. CDR3s include the opening cysteine and the closing phenylalanine or tryptophan. Clone size, where shown, is once, few, many, or a class for clones that have expanded.

>TRBJ1-5|many|TRBV5-1
CASSLGGVNNQPQHF
>TRBJ2-7|many|TRBV14
CASSQDGFEGQYF
>TRBJ1-2|-|TRBV2
CAIQIEVGYTF
>TRBJ2-1|-|TRBV6-1
CASSEEGVSYNEQFF
>TRBJ2-7|-|TRBV10-3
CASRPGTVHEQYF
>TRBJ2-6|-|TRBV15
CATSRALLGAGSGANVLTF
>TRBJ2-7|many|TRBV5-1
CASSLDRAIYEQYF
>TRBJ1-2|-|TRBV30
CAWRDRVYNYGYTF
>TRBJ2-1|-|TRBV20-1
CSAYLLAGGYNEQFF
>TRBJ1-1|-|TRBV2
CASSVSDTEAFF
>TRBJ1-2|many|TRBV6-1
CASTGGSGYTF
>TRBJ2-7|once|TRBV5-1
CASSPGLAGGRYEQYF
>TRBJ2-5|many|TRBV24-1
CATSDGGGQETQYF
>TRBJ2-1|-|TRBV6-1
CASSDDYVYSYNEQFF
>TRBJ2-5|many|TRBV20-1
CSAPGQTKETQYF
>TRBJ2-7|-|TRBV7-3
CASSLSGAGGLYEQYF
>TRBJ2-1|many|TRBV2
CASSRGLAGGSSYNEQFF
>TRBJ2-3|few|TRBV7-6
CASSLALPTDTQYF
>TRBJ2-5|-|TRBV7-9
CASSSWRETQYF
>TRBJ1-2|many|TRBV7-2
CASSLRDIYGYTF
>TRBJ2-3|once|TRBV5-5
CASSPALPDTQYF
>TRBJ2-4|many|TRBV29-1
CSVEQAENIQYF
>TRBJ2-7|-|TRBV19
CASTNYYEQYF
>TRBJ1-5|-|TRBV24-1
CATSDRTGSQPQHF
>TRBJ1-2|-|TRBV5-4
CASSHRDRGGYTF
>TRBJ1-1|many|TRBV4-1
CASSQASPDTEAFF
>TRBJ2-1|many|TRBV9
CASSVVAGPYNEQFF
>TRBJ1-4|many|TRBV7-9
CASSLGGTANEKLFF
>TRBJ1-6|many|TRBV2
CASSGSGQIFNSPLHF
>TRBJ1-5|many|TRBV7-2
CASSLVAVGTLNQPQHF
>TRBJ2-5|-|TRBV6-5
CASSYAGQYFGGTQYF
>TRBJ2-2|few|TRBV11-2
CASSPSGVRVNTGELFF
>TRBJ2-7|-|TRBV7-9
CASSLVGSEQYF
>TRBJ1-2|few|TRBV12-5
CASGLAQRRENYGYTF
>TRBJ2-7|many|TRBV5-1
CASTRNSDAGYYEQYF
>TRBJ2-7|-|TRBV11-2
CASSLGPYSRTGTKSGYEQYF
>TRBJ1-2|few|TRBV20-1
CSARPTGEGYGYTF
>TRBJ1-2|many|TRBV20-1
CSARDNEGWSGYTF
>TRBJ1-2|many|TRBV25-1
CASSDPGLHYGYTF
>TRBJ2-4|many|TRBV10-3
CAISESTGLLAKNIQYF
>TRBJ2-6|few|TRBV3-1
CASSQERRAHLGSGANVLTF
>TRBJ2-5|many|TRBV11-3
CASSLGRGLGQETQYF
>TRBJ2-3|-|TRBV12-3/TRBV12-4
CASSLAAPDTQYF
>TRBJ2-7|once|TRBV7-9
CASSQRQGAGYEQYF
>TRBJ2-3|once|TRBV29-1
CSVVTENLDTDTQYF
>TRBJ2-7|few|TRBV15
CATSRDRAGGKYEQYF
>TRBJ2-5|many|TRBV4-1
CASSQWRWETQYF
>TRBJ2-7|-|TRBV28
CASSSYHGGAGEQYF